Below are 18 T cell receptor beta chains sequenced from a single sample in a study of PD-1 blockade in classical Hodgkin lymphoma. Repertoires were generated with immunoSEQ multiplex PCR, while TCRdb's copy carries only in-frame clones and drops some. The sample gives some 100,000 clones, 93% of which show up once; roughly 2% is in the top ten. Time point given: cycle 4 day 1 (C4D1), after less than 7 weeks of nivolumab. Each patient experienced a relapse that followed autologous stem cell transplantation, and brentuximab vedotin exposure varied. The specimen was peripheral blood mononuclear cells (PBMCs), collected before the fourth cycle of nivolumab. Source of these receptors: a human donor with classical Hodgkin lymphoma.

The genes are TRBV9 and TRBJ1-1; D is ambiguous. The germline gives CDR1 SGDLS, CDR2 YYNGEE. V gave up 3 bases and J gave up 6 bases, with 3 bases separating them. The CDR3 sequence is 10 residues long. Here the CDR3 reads CASSDPEAFF. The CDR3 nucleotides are TGTGCCAGCAGCGACCCTGAAGCTTTCTTT.

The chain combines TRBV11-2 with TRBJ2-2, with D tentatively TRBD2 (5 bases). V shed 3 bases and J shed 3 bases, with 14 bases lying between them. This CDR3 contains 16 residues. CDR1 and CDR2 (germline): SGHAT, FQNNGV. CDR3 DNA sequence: TGTGCCAGCAGCTTTCCCGAGGGCGGGTACACCGGGGAGCTGTTTTTT. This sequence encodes CASSFPEGGYTGELFF.

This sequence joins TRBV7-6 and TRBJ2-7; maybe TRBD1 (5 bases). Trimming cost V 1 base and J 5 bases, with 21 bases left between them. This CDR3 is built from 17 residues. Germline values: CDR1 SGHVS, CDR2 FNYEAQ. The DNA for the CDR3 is TGTGCCAGCAGCTTAGACCCCGCTAGTCAGGGTATCCACGAGCAGTACTTC. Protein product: CASSLDPASQGIHEQYF.

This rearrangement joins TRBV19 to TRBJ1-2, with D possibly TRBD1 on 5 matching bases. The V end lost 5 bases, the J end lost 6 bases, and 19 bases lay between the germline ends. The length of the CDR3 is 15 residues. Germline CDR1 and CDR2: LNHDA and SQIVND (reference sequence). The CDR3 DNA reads TGTGCCAGTAGTCCCGAAGCCCGGGGACGGAATGGCTACACCTTC. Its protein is CASSPEARGRNGYTF.

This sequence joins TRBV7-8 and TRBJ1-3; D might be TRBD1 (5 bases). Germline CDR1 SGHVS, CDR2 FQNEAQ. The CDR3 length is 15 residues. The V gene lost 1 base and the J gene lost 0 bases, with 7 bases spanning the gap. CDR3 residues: CASSLGGVSGNTIYF. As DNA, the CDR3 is TGTGCCAGCAGCTTAGGGGGCGTCTCTGGAAACACCATATATTTT.

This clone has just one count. CDR3 amino acids: CATRDSGNTGELFF. The DNA of the CDR3 is TGTGCCACCAGGGACTCCGGGAACACCGGGGAGCTGTTTTTT. This chain connects TRBV6-1 to TRBJ2-2, with D possibly TRBD2 on 6 matching bases. V shed 10 bases and J shed 1 base, with 13 bases lying between them. Germline V gene lookup returns CDR1 MNHNS and CDR2 SASEGT. The CDR3 extends over 14 amino acids.

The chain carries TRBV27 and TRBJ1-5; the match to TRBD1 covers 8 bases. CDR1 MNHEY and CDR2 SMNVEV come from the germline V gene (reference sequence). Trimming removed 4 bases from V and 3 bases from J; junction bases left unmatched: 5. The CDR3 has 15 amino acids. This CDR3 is CASSSTGVDNQPQHF. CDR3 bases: TGTGCCAGCAGTTCGACAGGGGTTGACAATCAGCCCCAGCATTTT.

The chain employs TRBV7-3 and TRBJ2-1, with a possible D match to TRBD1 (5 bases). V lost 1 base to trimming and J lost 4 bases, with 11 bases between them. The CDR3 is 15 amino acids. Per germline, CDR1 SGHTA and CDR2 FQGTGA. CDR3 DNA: TGTGCCAGCAGCTTAAGGGTCCCAGGGTACAATGAGCAGTTCTTC. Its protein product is CASSLRVPGYNEQFF.

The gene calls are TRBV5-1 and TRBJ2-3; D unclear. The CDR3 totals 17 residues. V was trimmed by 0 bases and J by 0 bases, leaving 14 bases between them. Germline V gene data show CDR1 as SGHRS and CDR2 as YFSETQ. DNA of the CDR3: TGCGCCAGCAGCTTGGGCCAGGCGGCCCGGAGCACAGATACGCAGTATTTT. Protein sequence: CASSLGQAARSTDTQYF.

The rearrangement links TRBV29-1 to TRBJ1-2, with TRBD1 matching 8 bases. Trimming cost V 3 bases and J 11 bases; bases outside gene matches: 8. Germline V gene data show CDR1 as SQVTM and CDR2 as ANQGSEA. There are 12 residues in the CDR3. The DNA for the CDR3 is TGCAGCGTTGACCTATCGGACAGGGAATACACCTTC. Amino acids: CSVDLSDREYTF.

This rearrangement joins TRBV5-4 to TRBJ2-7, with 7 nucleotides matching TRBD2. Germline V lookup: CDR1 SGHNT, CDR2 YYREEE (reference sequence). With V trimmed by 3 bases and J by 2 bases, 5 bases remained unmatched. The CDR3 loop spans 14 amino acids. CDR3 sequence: CASSYGGSPYEQYF. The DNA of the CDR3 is TGTGCCAGCAGCTATGGCGGGAGTCCCTACGAGCAGTACTTC.

For the CDR3, the DNA is TGTGCCAGCAGCCGAGGGAACAGGGGGCTCTACGAGCAGTACTTC. Protein product: CASSRGNRGLYEQYF. This chain uses TRBV9 with TRBJ2-7; 9 bases fit TRBD1. The ends lost 4 bases at V and 3 bases at J; junction bases unmatched: 8. Germline CDR1 is SGDLS and CDR2 is YYNGEE. CDR3 length: 15 amino acids.

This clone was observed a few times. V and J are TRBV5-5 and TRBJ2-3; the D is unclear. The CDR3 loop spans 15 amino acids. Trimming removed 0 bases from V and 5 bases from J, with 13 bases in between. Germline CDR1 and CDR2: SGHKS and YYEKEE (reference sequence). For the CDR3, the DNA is TGTGCCAGCAGCTTGGTAGGGCAGTTCCGAGATACGCAGTATTTT. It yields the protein CASSLVGQFRDTQYF.

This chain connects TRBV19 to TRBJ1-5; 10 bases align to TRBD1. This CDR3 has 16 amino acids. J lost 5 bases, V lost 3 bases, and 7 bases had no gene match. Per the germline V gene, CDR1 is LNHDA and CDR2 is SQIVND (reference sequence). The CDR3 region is CASSISWDRGYQPQHF. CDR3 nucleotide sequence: TGTGCCAGTAGTATCTCTTGGGACAGGGGCTATCAGCCCCAGCATTTT.

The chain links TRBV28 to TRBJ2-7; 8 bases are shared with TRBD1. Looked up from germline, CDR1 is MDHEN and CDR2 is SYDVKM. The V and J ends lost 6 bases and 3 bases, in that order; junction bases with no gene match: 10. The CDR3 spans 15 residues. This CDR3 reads CASSLIDRGNYEQYF. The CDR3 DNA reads TGTGCCAGCAGCCTTATAGACAGGGGAAACTACGAGCAGTACTTC.

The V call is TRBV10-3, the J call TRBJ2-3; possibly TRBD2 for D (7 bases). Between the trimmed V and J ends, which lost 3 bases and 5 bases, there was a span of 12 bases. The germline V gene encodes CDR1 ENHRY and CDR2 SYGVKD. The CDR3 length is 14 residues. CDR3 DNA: TGTGCCATCAGTGATCCAAGGGGGGGAGATACGCAGTATTTT. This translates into CAISDPRGGDTQYF.

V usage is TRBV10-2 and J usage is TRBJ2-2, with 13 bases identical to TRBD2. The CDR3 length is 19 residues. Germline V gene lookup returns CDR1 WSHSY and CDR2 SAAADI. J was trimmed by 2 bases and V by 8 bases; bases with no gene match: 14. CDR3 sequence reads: CASEISPGTSGKNTGELFF. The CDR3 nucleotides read TGCGCCAGCGAAATAAGCCCCGGGACTAGCGGGAAAAACACCGGGGAGCTGTTTTTT.

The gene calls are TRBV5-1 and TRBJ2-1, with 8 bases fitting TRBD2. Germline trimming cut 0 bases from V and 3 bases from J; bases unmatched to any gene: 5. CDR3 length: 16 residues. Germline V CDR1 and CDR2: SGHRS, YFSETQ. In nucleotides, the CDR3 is TGCGCCAGCAGCTTGGGGCCCAGCGGGAGCTACAATGAGCAGTTCTTC. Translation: CASSLGPSGSYNEQFF.